This T cell receptor (beta chain) originates from a study of blood T cell repertoires in COVID-19. About the study: The United States, Italy and Spain were the sources of the acute and convalescent COVID-19 samples.

Germline V lookup: CDR1 MNHEY, CDR2 SVGEGT. The CDR3 runs to 15 residues. V gave up 5 bases and J gave up 6 bases, with 14 bases separating them. This table comes from immunoSEQ multiplex PCR, and its TCRdb copy is limited to in-frame clones, with some not included. The sample yields roughly 110,000 clones, about 88% seen once. The chain is built from TRBV6-2 or TRBV6-3 and TRBJ1-6; D remains ambiguous. This clonotype originated in a middle-aged man with acute or convalescent COVID-19. The sample comprised peripheral blood. CDR3 residues: CASSLTRSTNSPLHF. CDR3 bases: TGTGCCAGCAGTCTTACCCGGTCTACTAATTCACCCCTCCACTTT.